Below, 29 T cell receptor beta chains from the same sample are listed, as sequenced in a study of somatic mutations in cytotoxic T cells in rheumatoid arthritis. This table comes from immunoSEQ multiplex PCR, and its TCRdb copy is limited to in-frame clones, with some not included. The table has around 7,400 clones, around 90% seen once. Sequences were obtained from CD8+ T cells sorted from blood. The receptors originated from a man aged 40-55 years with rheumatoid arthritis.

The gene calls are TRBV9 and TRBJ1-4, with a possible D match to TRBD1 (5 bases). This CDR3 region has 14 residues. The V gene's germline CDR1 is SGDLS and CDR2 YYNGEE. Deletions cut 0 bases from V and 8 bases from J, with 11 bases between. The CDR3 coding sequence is TGTGCCAGCAGCGTAGGTGACAGTGGGGAAAAACTGTTTTTT. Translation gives CASSVGDSGEKLFF.

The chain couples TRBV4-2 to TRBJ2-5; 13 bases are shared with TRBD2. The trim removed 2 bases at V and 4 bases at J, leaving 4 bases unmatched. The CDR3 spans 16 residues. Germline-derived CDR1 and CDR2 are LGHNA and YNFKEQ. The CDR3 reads CASSQTGLAGVETQYF. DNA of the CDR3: TGTGCCAGCAGCCAAACAGGACTAGCGGGGGTAGAGACCCAGTACTTC.

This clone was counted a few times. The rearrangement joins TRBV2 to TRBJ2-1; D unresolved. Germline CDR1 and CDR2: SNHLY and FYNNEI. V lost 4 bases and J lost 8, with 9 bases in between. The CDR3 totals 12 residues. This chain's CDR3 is CASSGPYDEQFF. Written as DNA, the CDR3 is TGTGCCAGCAGTGGGCCATACGATGAGCAGTTCTTC.

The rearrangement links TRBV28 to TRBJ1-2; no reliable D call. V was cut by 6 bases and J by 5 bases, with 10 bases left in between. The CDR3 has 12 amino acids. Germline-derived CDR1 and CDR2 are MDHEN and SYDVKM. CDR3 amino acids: CASSLPGYGYTF. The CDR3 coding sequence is TGTGCCAGCAGCTTACCAGGATATGGCTACACCTTC.

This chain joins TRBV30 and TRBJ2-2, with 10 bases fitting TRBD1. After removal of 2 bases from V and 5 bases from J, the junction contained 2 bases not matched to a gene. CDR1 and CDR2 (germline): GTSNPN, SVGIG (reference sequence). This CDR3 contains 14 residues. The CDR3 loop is CAWSWTGGTGELFF. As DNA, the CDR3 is TGTGCCTGGAGTTGGACAGGGGGTACCGGGGAGCTGTTTTTT.

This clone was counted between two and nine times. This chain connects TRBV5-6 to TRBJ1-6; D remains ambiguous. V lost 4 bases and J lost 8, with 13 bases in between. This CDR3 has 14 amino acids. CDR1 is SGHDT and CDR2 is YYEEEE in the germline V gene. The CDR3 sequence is CASSNPKEDSPLHF. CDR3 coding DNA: TGTGCCAGCAGCAACCCAAAGGAGGATTCACCCCTCCACTTT.

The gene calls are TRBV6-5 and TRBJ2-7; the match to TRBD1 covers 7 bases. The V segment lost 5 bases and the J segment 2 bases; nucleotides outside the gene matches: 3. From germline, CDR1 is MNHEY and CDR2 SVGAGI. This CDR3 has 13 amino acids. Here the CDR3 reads CASSPGQTYEQYF. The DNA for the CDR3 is TGTGCCAGCAGTCCGGGACAGACCTACGAGCAGTACTTC.

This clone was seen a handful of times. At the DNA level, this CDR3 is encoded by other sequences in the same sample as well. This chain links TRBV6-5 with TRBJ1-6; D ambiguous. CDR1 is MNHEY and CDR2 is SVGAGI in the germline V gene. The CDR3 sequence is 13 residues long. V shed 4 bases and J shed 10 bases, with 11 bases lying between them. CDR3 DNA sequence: TGTGCCAGCAGTTCTCGGGATTACTCACCCCTCCACTTT. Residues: CASSSRDYSPLHF.

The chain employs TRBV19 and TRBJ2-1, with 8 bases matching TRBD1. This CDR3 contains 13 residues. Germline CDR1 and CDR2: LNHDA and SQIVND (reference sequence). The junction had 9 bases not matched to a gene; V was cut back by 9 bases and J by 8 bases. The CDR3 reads CASRTGGLDEQFF. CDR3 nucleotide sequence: TGTGCCAGCCGCACAGGGGGTCTCGATGAGCAGTTCTTC.

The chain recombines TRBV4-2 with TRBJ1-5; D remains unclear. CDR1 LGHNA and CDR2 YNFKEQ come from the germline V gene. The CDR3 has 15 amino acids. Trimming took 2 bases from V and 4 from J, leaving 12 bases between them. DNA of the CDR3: TGTGCCAGCAGCCAACAGGTTACGGGAAATCAGCCCCAGCATTTT. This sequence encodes CASSQQVTGNQPQHF.

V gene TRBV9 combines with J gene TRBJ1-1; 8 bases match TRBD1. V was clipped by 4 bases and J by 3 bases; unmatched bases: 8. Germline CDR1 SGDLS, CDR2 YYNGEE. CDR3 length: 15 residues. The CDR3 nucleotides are TGTGCCAGCAGCCCTCGACAGGGGTGGGACACTGAAGCTTTCTTT. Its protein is CASSPRQGWDTEAFF.

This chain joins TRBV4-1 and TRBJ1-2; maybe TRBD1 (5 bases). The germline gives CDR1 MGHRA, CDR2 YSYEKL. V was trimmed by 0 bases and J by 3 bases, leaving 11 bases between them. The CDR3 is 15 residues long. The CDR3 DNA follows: TGCGCCAGCAGCCAAGATAGCAGGGAGGACTATGGCTACACCTTC. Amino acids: CASSQDSREDYGYTF.

CDR3 protein: CASSLGVNEQFF. CDR3 nucleotide sequence: TGCGCCAGCAGCCTCGGGGTCAATGAGCAGTTCTTC. The chain joins TRBV10-1 to TRBJ2-1; tentative D call: TRBD2 (5 bases). The CDR3 covers 12 residues. CDR1 WNHNN and CDR2 SYGVQD come from the germline V gene (reference sequence). Trimming stripped 6 bases from V and 6 bases from J, with 9 bases between.

The DNA for the CDR3 is TGCGCCAGCAGCCAAGAACCAGGGGGGAATCAGCCCCAGCATTTT. This encodes CASSQEPGGNQPQHF. This chain uses TRBV4-1 with TRBJ1-5; 7 bases are shared with TRBD1. Germline assignment: CDR1 MGHRA and CDR2 YSYEKL. After removal of 0 bases from V and 4 bases from J, the junction contained 3 bases not matched to a gene. The CDR3 has 15 amino acids.

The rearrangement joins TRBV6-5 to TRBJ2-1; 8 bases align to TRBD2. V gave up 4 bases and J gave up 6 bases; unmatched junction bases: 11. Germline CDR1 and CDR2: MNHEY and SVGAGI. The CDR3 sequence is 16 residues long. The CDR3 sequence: CASSSSFGGAGNEQFF. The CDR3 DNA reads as TGTGCCAGCAGTTCTAGTTTCGGGGGGGCTGGCAATGAGCAGTTCTTC.

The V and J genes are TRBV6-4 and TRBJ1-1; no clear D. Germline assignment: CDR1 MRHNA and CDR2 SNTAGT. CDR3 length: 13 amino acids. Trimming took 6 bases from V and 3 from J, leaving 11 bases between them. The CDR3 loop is CASRAGGHTEAFF. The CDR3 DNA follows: TGTGCCAGCAGGGCGGGCGGGCACACTGAAGCTTTCTTT.

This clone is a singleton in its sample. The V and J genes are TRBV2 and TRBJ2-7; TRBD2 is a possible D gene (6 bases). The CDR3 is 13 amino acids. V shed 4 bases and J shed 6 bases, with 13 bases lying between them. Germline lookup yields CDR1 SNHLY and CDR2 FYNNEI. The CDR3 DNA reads TGTGCCAGCAGTGCGGGGGTTAGGAGCGAGCAGTACTTC. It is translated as CASSAGVRSEQYF.

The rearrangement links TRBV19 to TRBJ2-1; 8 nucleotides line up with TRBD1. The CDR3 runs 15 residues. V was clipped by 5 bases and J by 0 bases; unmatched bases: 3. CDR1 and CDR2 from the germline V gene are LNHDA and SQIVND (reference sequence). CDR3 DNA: TGTGCCAGTAGTTGGACAGGGAGCTCCTACAATGAGCAGTTCTTC. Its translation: CASSWTGSSYNEQFF.

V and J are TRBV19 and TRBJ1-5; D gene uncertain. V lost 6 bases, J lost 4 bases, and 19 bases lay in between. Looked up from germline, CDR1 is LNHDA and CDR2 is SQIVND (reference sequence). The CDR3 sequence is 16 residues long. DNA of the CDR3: TGTGCCAGTAGGGTATCGGGTTCGGGGTCTAATCAGCCCCAGCATTTT. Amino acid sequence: CASRVSGSGSNQPQHF.

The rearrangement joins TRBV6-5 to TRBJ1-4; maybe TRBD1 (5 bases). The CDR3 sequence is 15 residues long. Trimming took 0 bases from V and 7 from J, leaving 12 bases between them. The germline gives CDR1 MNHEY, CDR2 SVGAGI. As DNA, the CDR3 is TGTGCCAGCAGTTACTCGGCAGGGCGAATTGAAAAACTGTTTTTT. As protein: CASSYSAGRIEKLFF.

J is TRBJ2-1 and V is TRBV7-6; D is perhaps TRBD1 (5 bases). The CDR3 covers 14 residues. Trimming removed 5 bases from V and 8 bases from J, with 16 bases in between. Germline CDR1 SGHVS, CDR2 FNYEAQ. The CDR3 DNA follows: TGTGCCAGCAGCACACCGGACACCGGCTATGAGCAGTTCTTC. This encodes CASSTPDTGYEQFF.

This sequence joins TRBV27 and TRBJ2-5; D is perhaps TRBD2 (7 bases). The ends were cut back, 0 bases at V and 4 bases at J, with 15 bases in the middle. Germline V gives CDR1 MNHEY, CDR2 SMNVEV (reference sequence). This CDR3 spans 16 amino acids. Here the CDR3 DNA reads TGTGCCAGCAGTTTATCCTGGGGGGGCTCAGCAGAGACCCAGTACTTC. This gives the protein CASSLSWGGSAETQYF.

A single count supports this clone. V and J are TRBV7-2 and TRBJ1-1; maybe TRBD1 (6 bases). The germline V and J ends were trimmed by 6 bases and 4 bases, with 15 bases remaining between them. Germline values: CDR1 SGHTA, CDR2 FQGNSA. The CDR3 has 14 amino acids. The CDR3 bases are TGTGCCAGCAGTTGGACAGTAGGTAGCACTGAAGCTTTCTTT. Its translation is CASSWTVGSTEAFF.

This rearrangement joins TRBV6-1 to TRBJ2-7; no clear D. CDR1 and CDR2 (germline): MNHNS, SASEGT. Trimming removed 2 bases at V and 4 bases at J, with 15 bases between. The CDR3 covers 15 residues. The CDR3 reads CASSEWADSSYEQYF. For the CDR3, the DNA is TGTGCCAGCAGTGAATGGGCTGATTCTTCGTACGAGCAGTACTTC.

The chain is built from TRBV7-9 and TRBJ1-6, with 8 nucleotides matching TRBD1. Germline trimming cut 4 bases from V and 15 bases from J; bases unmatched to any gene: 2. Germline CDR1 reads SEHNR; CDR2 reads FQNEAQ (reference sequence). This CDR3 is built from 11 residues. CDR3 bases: TGTGCCAGCAGCTCGACAGGGGTCCTCCACTTT. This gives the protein CASSSTGVLHF. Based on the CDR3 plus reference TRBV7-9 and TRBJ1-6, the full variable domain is DTGVSQNPRHKITKRGQNVTFRCDPISEHNRLYWYRQTLGQGPEFLTYFQNEAQLEKSRLLSDRFSAERPKGSFSTLEIQRTEQGDSAMYLCASSSTGVLHFGNGTRLTVT.

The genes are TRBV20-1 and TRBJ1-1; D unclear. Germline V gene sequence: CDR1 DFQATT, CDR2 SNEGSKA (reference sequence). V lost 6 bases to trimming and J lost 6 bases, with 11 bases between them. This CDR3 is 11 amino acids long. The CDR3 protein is CSAPRNAEAFF. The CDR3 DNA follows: TGCAGTGCCCCGCGTAACGCTGAAGCTTTCTTT.

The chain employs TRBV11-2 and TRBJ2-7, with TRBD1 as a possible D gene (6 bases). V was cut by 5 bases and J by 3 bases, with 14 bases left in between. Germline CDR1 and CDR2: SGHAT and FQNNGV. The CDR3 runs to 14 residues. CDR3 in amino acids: CASSATRDNYEQYV. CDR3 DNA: TGTGCCAGCAGCGCAACCCGGGACAACTACGAGCAGTACGTC.

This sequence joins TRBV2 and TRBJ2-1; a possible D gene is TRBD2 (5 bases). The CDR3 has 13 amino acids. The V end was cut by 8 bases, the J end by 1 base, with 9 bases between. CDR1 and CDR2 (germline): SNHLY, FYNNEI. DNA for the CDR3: TGTGCCAGCGGTAGCGCGTCCTACAATGAGCAGTTCTTC. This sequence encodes CASGSASYNEQFF.

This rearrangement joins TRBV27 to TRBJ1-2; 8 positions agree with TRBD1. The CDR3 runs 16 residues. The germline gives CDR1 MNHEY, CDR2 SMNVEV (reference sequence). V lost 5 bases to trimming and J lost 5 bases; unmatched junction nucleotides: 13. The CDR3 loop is CASSPAGGEVEYGYTF. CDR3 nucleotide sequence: TGTGCCAGCAGTCCCGCAGGGGGCGAAGTAGAGTATGGCTACACCTTC.